The 18 T cell receptor beta chains below were found in one sample sequenced in a study of T cell responses to AZD1222 COVID-19 vaccine. Generated by immunoSEQ multiplex PCR, the TCRdb table keeps only in-frame clones and is missing some. The sample carries roughly 180,000 clones, about 94% recorded once. The sample consisted of peripheral blood, taken on day 0 of AZD1222 vaccination. These receptors all stem from an adult in good health.

This chain links TRBV4-1 with TRBJ2-6; the D call may be TRBD1 or TRBD2 (6 bases each). In germline, CDR1 is MGHRA, CDR2 YSYEKL. The CDR3 is 18 amino acids. Trimming pared 2 bases from V and 0 bases from J, leaving 14 bases between. The CDR3 sequence: CASSQPRGRGSGANVLTF. The CDR3, as DNA: TGCGCCAGCAGCCAACCGCGGGGCAGGGGCTCTGGGGCCAACGTCCTGACTTTC.

CDR3 DNA: TGTGCCAGTAGTATAGGTGACGTCGGAGGGGCTGAAGCTTTCTTT. This gives the protein CASSIGDVGGAEAFF. The chain links TRBV19 to TRBJ1-1, with D perhaps matching TRBD1 (5 bases). CDR3 length: 15 residues. Trimming shortened V by 1 base and J by 6 bases, and 15 bases separated the two germline ends. In germline, CDR1 is LNHDA, CDR2 SQIVND (reference sequence).

The J gene is TRBJ1-5, the V gene TRBV28, with 9 nucleotides matching TRBD1. The length of the CDR3 is 16 residues. CDR1 MDHEN and CDR2 SYDVKM come from the germline V gene. V lost 5 bases and J lost 3; bases outside the gene matches: 8. CDR3 amino acids: CASSLARDRANQPQHF. CDR3 DNA sequence: TGTGCCAGCAGTCTCGCCCGGGACAGGGCCAATCAGCCCCAGCATTTT.

This clone was counted once. The V call is TRBV11-3, the J call TRBJ2-3, with 10 bases identical to TRBD1. The CDR3 covers 15 residues. The J segment lost 3 bases and the V segment lost 6 bases, leaving 6 bases of the junction unmatched. The germline V gene has CDR1 SGHNT and CDR2 YENEEA. CDR3 sequence (DNA): TGTGCCAGCAGTCGGGGGGACAGGGGTACAGATACGCAGTATTTT. It translates to CASSRGDRGTDTQYF.

The chain has TRBV11-3 and TRBJ2-1; D is perhaps TRBD1 or TRBD2 (5 bases each). CDR1 and CDR2 (germline): SGHNT, YENEEA. The CDR3 runs to 15 residues. Deletions cut 1 base from V and 9 bases from J, with 16 bases between. CDR3 protein: CASSLGGTRFGEQFF. As DNA, the CDR3 is TGTGCCAGCAGCTTAGGGGGGACCAGGTTTGGTGAGCAGTTCTTC.

The chain combines TRBV5-1 with TRBJ1-2, with D possibly matching TRBD1 (5 bases). The CDR3 consists of 13 residues. Germline V CDR1 and CDR2: SGHRS, YFSETQ. Trimming pared 6 bases from V and 5 bases from J, leaving 14 bases between. The CDR3 region has the DNA TGCGCCAGCACGCCGGCCGGGGGATATGGCTACACCTTC. This sequence encodes CASTPAGGYGYTF. Full variable domain (remainder filled in from reference TRBV5-1 and TRBJ1-2): KAGVTQTPRYLIKTRGQQVTLSCSPISGHRSVSWYQQTPGQGLQFLFEYFSETQRNKGNFPGRFSGRQFSNSRSEMNVSTLELGDSALYLCASTPAGGYGYTFGSGTRLTVV.

This clone was counted once. The chain couples TRBV27 to TRBJ2-7, with a possible D match to TRBD2 (7 bases). Trimming took off 6 bases at V and 5 bases at J, with 20 bases between the two ends. This CDR3 comprises 15 residues. Germline lookup yields CDR1 MNHEY and CDR2 SMNVEV (reference sequence). CDR3 sequence (DNA): TGTGCCAGCAGGGGGGGGGACGACAGGTACCACGAGCAGTACTTC. Encoded protein: CASRGGDDRYHEQYF.

J is TRBJ1-1 and V is TRBV19; D call uncertain. In germline, CDR1 is LNHDA, CDR2 SQIVND (reference sequence). With 11 bases removed from V and 0 bases from J, the gap between germline ends came to 16 bases. This CDR3 contains 14 residues. The CDR3 DNA reads TGTGCCGTGGGAGGGCCCCCTATGAACACTGAAGCTTTCTTT. This translates into CAVGGPPMNTEAFF.

This clone was detected only once. This sequence joins TRBV10-3 and TRBJ1-6; D possibly corresponds to TRBD1 (6 bases). CDR3 length equals 15 residues. V lost 3 bases and J lost 9, with 15 bases in between. CDR1 ENHRY and CDR2 SYGVKD come from the germline V gene. The CDR3 protein is CAISDGGSGVSPLHF. CDR3 bases: TGTGCCATCAGTGACGGGGGCTCGGGAGTTTCACCCCTCCACTTT.

Points on this clone: One end of the junction is discordant with germline, which a read error may explain. This chain links TRBV11-2 with TRBJ2-7; tentatively, D is TRBD2 (6 bases). Germline V lookup: CDR1 SGHAT, CDR2 FQNNGV. This CDR3 has 14 residues. CDR3 protein: CASSQVGSSHEQYF. CDR3 nucleotides: TGTGCCAGCAGCCAGGTCGGGAGCTCCCACGAGCAGTACTTC.

The chain joins TRBV6-2 or TRBV6-3 to TRBJ1-2, with D tentatively TRBD1 (6 bases). Germline V CDR1 and CDR2: MNHEY, SVGEGT. The CDR3 runs 14 residues. Trimming left V 7 bases short and J 4 bases short, with 16 bases between. CDR3 nucleotide sequence: TGTGCCAGCACCCCCGGGGGCAGGGGCTATGGCTACACCTTC. Translation gives CASTPGGRGYGYTF.

The chain employs TRBV7-9 and TRBJ2-5; no definite D call. The CDR3 consists of 11 residues. Trimming removed 2 bases at V and 5 bases at J, with 3 bases between. Germline CDR1 reads SEHNR; CDR2 reads FQNEAQ (reference sequence). The CDR3 loop is CASSLSETQYF. The CDR3 nucleotides read TGTGCCAGCAGCTTAAGTGAGACCCAGTACTTC.

The CDR3 spells CASSVRTSGSIYEQFF. DNA for the CDR3: TGTGCCAGTAGTGTCCGGACTAGCGGGAGTATATATGAGCAGTTCTTC. This chain uses TRBV19 with TRBJ2-1, with 13 bases matching TRBD2. CDR1 and CDR2 from the germline V gene are LNHDA and SQIVND (reference sequence). The CDR3 sequence is 16 residues long. V lost 5 bases, J lost 8 bases, and 9 bases stayed unmatched.

The rearrangement joins TRBV5-4 to TRBJ2-7; D is possibly TRBD1 (6 bases). This CDR3 is 12 amino acids long. Trimming took 5 bases from V and 3 from J, leaving 9 bases between them. Germline CDR1 reads SGHNT; CDR2 reads YYREEE (reference sequence). CDR3 in amino acids: CASSLTGYEQYF. The CDR3 DNA reads as TGTGCCAGCAGTCTGACAGGCTACGAGCAGTACTTC.

V and J are TRBV9 and TRBJ2-1; D remains ambiguous. V gave up 4 bases and J gave up 1 base, with 12 bases separating them. The CDR3 covers 15 residues. The V gene's germline CDR1 is SGDLS and CDR2 YYNGEE. DNA for the CDR3: TGTGCCAGCAGCCCCACCCCAGTTTCCTACAATGAGCAGTTCTTC. It codes for CASSPTPVSYNEQFF.

This chain joins TRBV27 and TRBJ1-2; TRBD1 matches at 8 bases. The germline V gene has CDR1 MNHEY and CDR2 SMNVEV (reference sequence). This CDR3 is built from 14 residues. Trimming at V came to 0 bases and at J to 7 bases, leaving 4 bases not matched to a gene. In DNA, the CDR3 is TGTGCCAGCAGTTTATCGAGCAGGGGGCTTGGCTACACCTTC. It yields the protein CASSLSSRGLGYTF.

The rearrangement joins TRBV27 to TRBJ2-7; D may be TRBD1 or TRBD2 (5 bases each). CDR1 and CDR2 from the germline V gene are MNHEY and SMNVEV (reference sequence). The CDR3 runs 16 residues. V gave up 2 bases and J gave up 0 bases, with 14 bases separating them. The DNA for the CDR3 is TGTGCCAGCAGTTTAGGTGGGGGTTTTCTCTCCTACGAGCAGTACTTC. Translated, it gives CASSLGGGFLSYEQYF.

The rearrangement uses TRBV3-1 (or the pseudogene TRBV3-2) and TRBJ1-1; possible D gene TRBD1, 5 bases. Germline-derived CDR1 and CDR2 are LGHDT and YNNKEL (reference sequence). The CDR3 has 14 amino acids. V was trimmed by 4 bases and J by 1 base, leaving 10 bases between them. In DNA, the CDR3 is TGTGCCAGCAGCCCCATTCAGGGGAACACTGAAGCTTTCTTT. Its protein is CASSPIQGNTEAFF.